What follows are 9 T cell receptor beta chains derived from one specimen sequenced in a study of STAT5B mutations in CD4+ large granular lymphocyte leukemia. The table came from immunoSEQ multiplex PCR; TCRdb's copy has only in-frame clones and leaves some out. The sample contains 20,000 or so clones, around three quarters of which appear only once. Source material: CD4+ T cells from blood buffy coats. These receptors were taken from a human donor in good health.

DNA for the CDR3: TGTGCCAGCAGCTGGGGGGACAGGACCTATGGCTACACCTTC. Protein product: CASSWGDRTYGYTF. V is TRBV5-6 and J is TRBJ1-2; 8 bases line up with TRBD1. The CDR3 consists of 14 residues. CDR1 and CDR2 from the germline V gene are SGHDT and YYEEEE. Losses at the gene ends were 3 bases for V and 4 bases for J; bases not matched to a gene: 5.

V and J are TRBV11-3 and TRBJ2-1; possibly TRBD1 or TRBD2 for D (6 bases each). The CDR3 extends over 15 amino acids. Germline V gene lookup returns CDR1 SGHNT and CDR2 YENEEA. Trimming pared 5 bases from V and 2 bases from J, leaving 13 bases between. CDR3 nucleotide sequence: TGTGCCAGCAGCCCTGGAGGGGGAACCTACAATGAGCAGTTCTTC. Amino acids: CASSPGGGTYNEQFF.

The chain employs TRBV5-6 and TRBJ1-2; D is uncertain. The germline CDR1 and CDR2 sequences are SGHDT and YYEEEE. Trimming left V 3 bases short and J 5 bases short, with 26 bases between. CDR3 size: 18 residues. The CDR3 nucleotides read TGTGCCAGCAGCTCCGCTAAGAGGGTTCAGGCCCATAGTTATGGCTACACCTTC. Its protein product is CASSSAKRVQAHSYGYTF.

Only a few counts were recorded for this clone. This sequence joins TRBV10-1 and TRBJ2-5, with D possibly matching TRBD1 (5 bases). With 8 bases removed from V and 5 bases from J, the gap between germline ends came to 15 bases. The CDR3 extends over 13 amino acids. Germline V CDR1 and CDR2: WNHNN, SYGVQD (reference sequence). DNA for the CDR3: TGCGCCAGCGGCGGTAGCAAGGGGGAGACCCAGTACTTC. Its translation: CASGGSKGETQYF.

The chain uses TRBV6-1 and TRBJ2-2; D is ambiguous. There are 13 residues in the CDR3. CDR1 is MNHNS, CDR2 SASEGT, per germline. V lost 6 bases, J lost 2 bases, and 7 bases lay in between. The CDR3 here is CASSPHNTGELFF. In nucleotides, the CDR3 is TGTGCCAGCAGCCCCCACAACACCGGGGAGCTGTTTTTT.

J is TRBJ2-2 and V is TRBV7-9, with D possibly TRBD2 on 5 matching bases. Trimming removed 4 bases at V and 4 bases at J, with 10 bases between. The CDR3 is 14 amino acids. Germline loops: CDR1 SEHNR, CDR2 FQNEAQ (reference sequence). CDR3 DNA sequence: TGTGCCAGCAGCTCTCTTAGCGTCACCGGGGAGCTGTTTTTT. It codes for CASSSLSVTGELFF.

The chain joins TRBV7-8 to TRBJ2-1; 9 nucleotides line up with TRBD2. The ends lost 3 bases at V and 7 bases at J; junction bases unmatched: 4. The CDR3 spans 14 residues. Germline loops: CDR1 SGHVS, CDR2 FQNEAQ. The DNA for the CDR3 is TGTGCCAGCAGCTTTGGGACTAGCTTGAATGAGCAGTTCTTC. Its translation is CASSFGTSLNEQFF.

This clone was found once. V usage is TRBV11-2 and J usage is TRBJ1-1, with no clear D. The V gene lost 5 bases and the J gene lost 3 bases, with 7 bases spanning the gap. CDR1 and CDR2 from the germline V gene are SGHAT and FQNNGV. This CDR3 has 12 amino acids. CDR3 nucleotide sequence: TGTGCCAGCAGCCTATTCTACACTGAAGCTTTCTTT. This translates into CASSLFYTEAFF. Full variable domain (outside the CDR3, taken from reference TRBV11-2 and TRBJ1-1): EAGVAQSPRYKIIEKRQSVAFWCNPISGHATLYWYQQILGQGPKLLIQFQNNGVVDDSQLPKDRFSAERLKGVDSTLKIQPAKLEDSAVYLCASSLFYTEAFFGQGTRLTVV.

The chain links TRBV28 to TRBJ1-5, with TRBD1 identical over 7 bases. Germline CDR1 reads MDHEN; CDR2 reads SYDVKM. V lost 11 bases and J lost 1; bases outside the gene matches: 17. This CDR3 has 17 residues. CDR3 coding DNA: TGTGCCGGACGTCGAAGGACAGGCCAAGGGAGCAATCAGCCCCAGCATTTT. This sequence encodes CAGRRRTGQGSNQPQHF.